The 8 T cell receptor beta chains in this list originate from one sample, sequenced in a study of T cells in Graves' hyperthyroidism and ophthalmopathy. The TCR beta CDR3 regions underwent amplification using RNA transcripts as the source. First-round RT-PCR targeting the TCR CDR3 was performed with the HTBI primer set. TCRdb redid the calling of the multiplex PCR reads with MiXCR, one entry per CDR3 protein. There are 250,000 to 300,000 distinct CDR3 sequences in the sample; roughly 13% occur only once, and 7% to 9% lies in the top ten. Sequencing was carried out using blood. Source of these receptors: a woman between 40 and 55 years old with Graves' hyperthyroidism.

Only a few counts were recorded for this clonotype. Here the CDR3 DNA reads TGTGCCACCAGTGGGGAGGCGGGGGTGAATGAGCAGTTCTTC. This sequence encodes CATSGEAGVNEQFF. The chain employs TRBV24-1 and TRBJ2-1; TRBD2 aligns across 7 bases. This CDR3 region has 14 residues. The germline gives CDR1 KGHDR, CDR2 SFDVKD. V shed 5 bases, J shed 7 bases, and the junction held 7 bases outside the gene matches.

The genes are TRBV14 and TRBJ2-7; a weak D match, TRBD2 (6 bases). Germline V gene data show CDR1 as SGHDN and CDR2 as FVKESK. V was trimmed by 4 bases and J by 1 base, leaving 11 bases between them. CDR3 length: 14 amino acids. As DNA, the CDR3 is TGTGCCAGCAGCCTTTATCGGGGGTCCTACGAGCAGTACTTC. Residues: CASSLYRGSYEQYF.

This clonotype was seen repeatedly, ten times or more. This rearrangement joins TRBV27 to TRBJ2-3; 8 bases agree with TRBD2. Germline CDR1 is MNHEY and CDR2 is SMNVEV (reference sequence). The CDR3 consists of 12 residues. After removal of 6 bases from V and 6 bases from J, the junction contained 2 bases not matched to a gene. This CDR3 is CASSKRGDTQYF. Here the CDR3 DNA reads TGTGCCAGCAGCAAGCGGGGGGATACGCAGTATTTT.

Points on this clonotype: This sequence may be a read error, since a much larger clone differs from it by one base. The J gene is TRBJ1-5, the V gene TRBV20-1, with D unresolved. Germline V gene sequence: CDR1 DFQATT, CDR2 SNEGSKA (reference sequence). Deletions cut 5 bases from V and 7 bases from J, with 15 bases between. The length of the CDR3 is 13 residues. CDR3 region: CSAGRESEQPQHF. The CDR3 region has the DNA TGCAGTGCTGGGAGGGAGTCGGAACAGCCCCAGCATTTT.

The chain joins TRBV10-2 to TRBJ2-3, with D possibly TRBD2 on 5 matching bases. V was trimmed by 3 bases and J by 0 bases, leaving 13 bases between them. The germline V gene has CDR1 WSHSY and CDR2 SAAADI. The CDR3 contains 16 residues. CDR3 sequence reads: CASSEGLQSSTDTQYF. For the CDR3, the DNA is TGCGCCAGCAGTGAAGGACTTCAGTCTAGCACAGATACGCAGTATTTT.

The chain couples TRBV19 to TRBJ2-1; D is perhaps TRBD2 (5 bases). The CDR3 is made up of 13 amino acids. V lost 1 base and J 7 bases, leaving 8 bases between the germline ends. CDR1 and CDR2 from the germline V gene are LNHDA and SQIVND (reference sequence). DNA for the CDR3: TGTGCCAGTAGTATAGTATCGGGAAATGAGCAGTTCTTC. It encodes CASSIVSGNEQFF.

This clonotype showed up just a few times. V and J are TRBV6-1 and TRBJ2-7, with D possibly called TRBD1 or TRBD2 (7 bases each). Germline V gene sequence: CDR1 MNHNS, CDR2 SASEGT. V lost 7 bases and J lost 3, with 25 bases in between. This CDR3 has 17 amino acids. The DNA of the CDR3 is TGTGCCAGCATCAAGAATCCCGGGACAGCGGGGCTCTACGAGCAGTACTTC. It specifies CASIKNPGTAGLYEQYF.

The rearrangement uses TRBV19 and TRBJ2-1; 7 bases align to TRBD2. Germline CDR1 and CDR2: LNHDA and SQIVND (reference sequence). V lost 6 bases, J lost 8 bases, and 16 bases stayed unmatched. The CDR3 is 16 residues long. CDR3 in amino acids: CASRPSGTTSRDEQFF. The CDR3 region has the DNA TGTGCCAGTAGACCTAGCGGAACCACCTCTAGGGATGAGCAGTTCTTC.